A single sample is the source of the 9 T cell receptor beta chains below, sequenced in a study of blood T cells in healthy people across ages. Combining a sample-barcoded 5' primer with a J-beta primer mix, a second PCR ran for roughly 7 to 12 cycles. TCRdb itself ran the 5' RACE reads through MiXCR, one entry per CDR3 protein. The sample records over a million distinct CDR3 sequences, about 43% being singletons. The sample consisted of blood. The source is a woman aged 18-30 years in good health.

This clonotype appeared a few times. The chain combines TRBV6-5 with TRBJ1-4; D is uncertain. Trimming left V 9 bases short and J 4 bases short, with 9 bases between. Germline assignment: CDR1 MNHEY and CDR2 SVGAGI. The CDR3 length is 12 residues. The CDR3 bases are TGTGCCAGTGGGCGGTATAATGAAAAACTGTTTTTT. This encodes CASGRYNEKLFF.

This chain connects TRBV27 to TRBJ2-1; D perhaps matches TRBD1 (6 bases). The end of the DNA is better explained by TRBJ2-7, so the J call may be wrong. Germline lookup yields CDR1 MNHEY and CDR2 SMNVEV (reference sequence). The CDR3 has 15 residues. CDR3 in amino acids: CASSLGRTAYNEQYF. CDR3 in DNA: TGTGCCAGCAGTTTAGGCCGGACAGCCTACAATGAGCAGTACTTC.

This clonotype was counted a few times. The gene calls are TRBV10-3 and TRBJ1-5; 9 bases agree with TRBD1. Losses at the gene ends were 7 bases for V and 3 bases for J; bases not matched to a gene: 4. The CDR3 extends over 14 amino acids. CDR1 ENHRY and CDR2 SYGVKD come from the germline V gene. CDR3 region: CAITGTGNNQPQHF. In DNA, the CDR3 is TGTGCCATCACCGGGACAGGGAACAATCAGCCCCAGCATTTT.

This clonotype was seen only once. The germline gene is not matched at one end of the junction; a read error may be the cause. V gene TRBV4-1 combines with J gene TRBJ1-2; possibly TRBD1 for D (6 bases). Germline CDR1 MGHRA, CDR2 YSYEKL. This CDR3 contains 15 residues. The CDR3 reads CAISQDYGQNYGYTF. The CDR3 bases are TGCGCCATCAGCCAAGATTACGGACAGAACTATGGCTACACCTTC.

The genes are TRBV20-1 and TRBJ2-1, with 9 nucleotides matching TRBD2. The closer fit of TRBJ2-7 to the DNA end suggests the J call may be wrong. Germline V gene sequence: CDR1 DFQATT, CDR2 SNEGSKA (reference sequence). CDR3 length: 15 amino acids. The CDR3 DNA is TGCAGTGCTAACACAGCGGGAGGAAATTACAATGAGCAGTACTTC. Translation: CSANTAGGNYNEQYF.

This CDR3 is CASSPIARGLNEQFF. The DNA of the CDR3 is TGTGCCAGCAGCCCCATTGCCCGGGGCCTCAATGAGCAGTTCTTC. This chain links TRBV7-6 with TRBJ2-1; D may match TRBD1 or TRBD2 (5 bases each). Between the trimmed V and J ends, which lost 5 bases and 6 bases, there was a span of 17 bases. CDR3 length: 15 residues. Germline loops: CDR1 SGHVS, CDR2 FNYEAQ.

The rearrangement uses TRBV7-2 and TRBJ2-3; TRBD2 agrees at 7 bases. The V gene end was trimmed by 4 bases and the J gene end by 2 bases; junction bases not matched to a gene: 9. Germline CDR1 is SGHTA and CDR2 is FQGNSA. This CDR3 spans 16 amino acids. The DNA of the CDR3 is TGTGCCAGCAGCTCTCCGGGACTACTATACACAGATACGCAGTATTTT. Translating gives CASSSPGLLYTDTQYF.

The chain links TRBV15 to TRBJ1-3, with a tentative D call TRBD1 (5 bases). V was cut by 0 bases and J by 4 bases, with 13 bases left in between. CDR1 and CDR2 from the germline V gene are LNHNV and YYDKDF (reference sequence). The CDR3 loop spans 16 amino acids. The CDR3 here is CATSRDEQAGGNTIYF. The CDR3 DNA is TGTGCCACCAGCAGAGATGAACAGGCGGGAGGAAACACCATATATTTT.

The CDR3 DNA reads TGTGCCAGCAGCTTGGAAACTAGCGGGGCCACAGATACGCAGTATTTT. Translated: CASSLETSGATDTQYF. The V call is TRBV7-8, the J call TRBJ2-3; 10 bases agree with TRBD2. With V trimmed by 3 bases and J by 2 bases, 5 bases remained unmatched. CDR3 size: 16 residues. Germline V gives CDR1 SGHVS, CDR2 FQNEAQ.